A selection of T cell receptor beta chains follows, all from one sample in a study of cytomegalovirus exposure and HLA in healthy donors. Profiling relied on immunoSEQ multiplex PCR, and the TCRdb table lists in-frame clones only, not all of them. This repertoire shows about 160,000 clones, 78% found once; its top ten account for 1.4% to 1.5%. The material sequenced was PBMCs. These receptors originate from a male donor in good health and CMV-seronegative. Each CDR3 is given with its conserved first and last residue. D genes are given only for firm matches. Where a row states a size, it is once, few, many or the class of an expanded clone; other rows omit it.

TRBV6-6	TRBJ1-1	14	.	.	CASSAMDRNTEAFF	TGTGCCAGCAGTGCTATGGACAGAAACACTGAAGCTTTCTTT
TRBV28	TRBJ2-2	14	many	TRBD2	CASSLAGDSGELFF	TGTGCCAGCAGTTTAGCGGGAGATTCCGGGGAGCTGTTTTTT
TRBV27	TRBJ2-2	16	.	TRBD2	CASSLLAGVRVGELFF	TGTGCCAGCAGTTTACTAGCGGGAGTTAGGGTCGGGGAGCTGTTTTTT
TRBV7-6	TRBJ2-2	14	.	TRBD2	CASRLAGEAGELFF	TGTGCCAGCAGACTAGCGGGAGAGGCCGGGGAGCTGTTTTTT
TRBV11-2	TRBJ2-3	17	.	TRBD1	CASSVNSGTGGRDTQYF	TGTGCCAGCAGCGTTAACTCCGGGACAGGGGGTAGGGATACGCAGTATTTT
TRBV9	TRBJ1-6	15	.	.	CASSVDDGGRSPLHF	TGTGCCAGCAGCGTAGATGACGGAGGTCGGTCACCCCTCCACTTT
TRBV7-3	TRBJ2-3	14	.	.	CASSYSGFTDTQYF	TGTGCCAGCAGCTATAGCGGATTTACAGATACGCAGTATTTT
TRBV30	TRBJ2-4	15	.	.	CAWMPGAMAKNIQYF	TGTGCCTGGATGCCGGGAGCGATGGCCAAAAACATTCAGTACTTC
TRBV28	TRBJ2-5	12	.	.	CASSPYQETQYF	TGTGCCAGCAGCCCGTACCAAGAGACCCAGTACTTC
TRBV18	TRBJ2-1	17	few	TRBD2	CASSPGGRLAGESEQFF	TGTGCCAGCTCACCCGGGGGGCGCCTAGCGGGAGAATCTGAGCAGTTCTTC
TRBV27	TRBJ2-7	15	.	TRBD2	CASSLWAGGLDEQYF	TGTGCCAGCAGTTTATGGGCGGGAGGGCTTGACGAGCAGTACTTC
TRBV28	TRBJ1-2	14	.	.	CASSSQTGPYGYTF	TGTGCCAGCAGTTCTCAGACAGGTCCTTATGGCTACACCTTC
TRBV28	TRBJ2-1	15	.	TRBD2	CASSPWGGGYNEQFF	TGTGCCAGCAGTCCCTGGGGGGGAGGGTACAATGAGCAGTTCTTC
TRBV9	TRBJ2-5	15	.	.	CASSVVAGDQETQYF	TGTGCCAGCAGCGTAGTGGCAGGGGACCAAGAGACCCAGTACTTC
TRBV6-5	TRBJ2-3	16	.	TRBD2	CASSYSRGGLTDTQYF	TGTGCCAGCAGTTACTCGCGGGGGGGGCTAACAGATACGCAGTATTTT
TRBV6-1	TRBJ1-3	14	.	.	CASSEYISGNTIYF	TGTGCCAGCAGTGAATACATTTCTGGAAACACCATATATTTT
TRBV7-8	TRBJ1-5	13	.	.	CASSPSRQAVQHF	TGTGCCAGCAGCCCAAGTCGGCAGGCCGTCCAGCATTTT
TRBV7-2	TRBJ2-3	16	.	TRBD1	CASSLGTGTITDTQYF	TGTGCCAGCAGCCTCGGGACAGGTACTATCACAGATACGCAGTATTTT
TRBV9	TRBJ1-1	13	few	.	CASSSGGGTEAFF	TGTGCCAGCAGCTCGGGGGGGGGCACTGAAGCTTTCTTT
TRBV11-2	TRBJ2-7	18	.	TRBD1	CASSLDLSTGGLSYEQYF	TGTGCCAGCAGCTTAGATCTGTCGACAGGGGGCCTATCCTACGAGCAGTACTTC
TRBV7-9	TRBJ2-7	15	.	TRBD1	CASSLGQGVSYEQYF	TGTGCCAGCAGCTTGGGACAGGGGGTCTCCTACGAGCAGTACTTC
TRBV11-3	TRBJ1-2	14	.	.	CASSSGDGGYGYTF	TGTGCCAGCAGCTCCGGGGATGGCGGGTATGGCTACACCTTC
TRBV19	TRBJ2-6	16	.	TRBD1	CASSTHTGAGANVLTF	TGTGCCAGTAGTACCCATACAGGGGCTGGGGCCAACGTCCTGACTTTC
TRBV5-6	TRBJ1-4	12	.	.	CASSLAREKLFF	TGTGCCAGCAGCTTGGCCAGGGAAAAACTGTTTTTT
TRBV27	TRBJ1-1	14	.	TRBD1	CASRDRAMNTEAFF	TGTGCCAGCCGGGACAGGGCCATGAACACTGAAGCTTTCTTT
TRBV19	TRBJ2-2	14	.	TRBD1	CASSSQGATGELFF	TGTGCCAGTAGTTCCCAGGGGGCCACCGGGGAGCTGTTTTTT
TRBV7-9	TRBJ1-2	15	.	TRBD1	CASSLRDSLNYGYTF	TGTGCCAGCAGCTTGCGGGACAGCCTTAACTATGGCTACACCTTC
TRBV29-1	TRBJ2-1	14	few	TRBD2	CSVAPSGTPNEQFF	TGCAGCGTAGCCCCTAGCGGGACTCCCAATGAGCAGTTCTTC
TRBV9	TRBJ2-2	14	.	TRBD1	CASSLRTGAGELFF	TGTGCCAGCAGCCTGCGGACAGGGGCCGGGGAGCTGTTTTTT
TRBV18	TRBJ2-7	14	.	.	CASTRTARTYEQYF	TGTGCCAGCACCAGGACAGCCCGTACCTACGAGCAGTACTTC
TRBV4-1	TRBJ1-4	15	.	.	CASSQDKAGQEKLFF	TGCGCCAGCAGCCAAGATAAGGCAGGGCAGGAAAAACTGTTTTTT
TRBV11-2	TRBJ1-1	17	.	TRBD1	CASSLDPQRQGRTEAFF	TGTGCCAGCAGCTTAGATCCGCAACGACAGGGGAGGACTGAAGCTTTCTTT
TRBV4-1	TRBJ1-1	15	.	TRBD1	CASSKQPGQGSEAFF	TGCGCCAGCAGCAAGCAACCGGGACAGGGCTCTGAAGCTTTCTTT
TRBV13	TRBJ2-3	13	.	.	CASSLGGRDTQYF	TGTGCCAGCAGCTTAGGGGGGCGAGATACGCAGTATTTT
TRBV11-2	TRBJ1-2	14	.	.	CASSLDLRGYGYTF	TGTGCCAGCAGCTTAGATCTTCGAGGTTATGGCTACACCTTC
TRBV9	TRBJ2-1	15	.	.	CASSIAESSYNEQFF	TGTGCCAGCAGCATAGCGGAGAGCTCCTACAATGAGCAGTTCTTC
TRBV11-3	TRBJ2-1	15	.	TRBD2	CASSLAGGWNNEQFF	TGTGCCAGCAGCTTAGCGGGAGGTTGGAACAATGAGCAGTTCTTC
TRBV7-2	TRBJ1-1	15	.	.	CASSLAMRTTTEAFF	TGTGCCAGCAGCTTAGCAATGCGAACCACCACTGAAGCTTTCTTT
TRBV11-2	TRBJ2-1	16	.	.	CASSRLRFTTYNEQFF	TGTGCCAGCAGCCGCCTCAGATTCACTACCTACAATGAGCAGTTCTTC
TRBV2	TRBJ1-5	15	.	TRBD1	CASGGGQGINQPQHF	TGTGCCAGCGGGGGGGGACAGGGGATCAATCAGCCCCAGCATTTT
TRBV7-2	TRBJ2-5	14	.	.	CASSLVPVQETQYF	TGTGCCAGCAGCTTAGTCCCTGTGCAAGAGACCCAGTACTTC
TRBV7-9	TRBJ2-1	15	.	.	CANQGSGAGNNEQFF	TGTGCCAACCAAGGTAGCGGCGCCGGTAACAATGAGCAGTTCTTC
TRBV2	TRBJ1-2	14	.	TRBD1	CASIPDRANYGYTF	TGTGCCAGCATTCCGGACAGGGCTAACTATGGCTACACCTTC
TRBV5-1	TRBJ1-2	16	.	TRBD1	CASSLGHGTGLGGYTF	TGCGCCAGCAGCTTGGGCCACGGGACAGGGTTGGGAGGCTACACCTTC
TRBV9	TRBJ2-3	14	.	TRBD1	CASSGTGLRDTQYF	TGTGCCAGCAGCGGGACAGGGTTGAGAGATACGCAGTATTTT
TRBV27	TRBJ2-5	13	.	TRBD1	CASRATGAETQYF	TGTGCCAGCAGAGCGACAGGGGCAGAGACCCAGTACTTC
TRBV19	TRBJ2-1	14	.	.	CASSGATLLNEQFF	TGTGCCAGTAGTGGGGCTACCCTGCTGAATGAGCAGTTCTTC
TRBV28	TRBJ2-7	12	.	TRBD2	CASSLAGAGASF	TGTGCCAGCAGTTTGGCTGGTGCGGGAGCTTCCTTC
TRBV6-1	TRBJ1-5	16	.	.	CASSAGRGIDNQPQHF	TGTGCCAGCAGTGCCGGGAGGGGAATTGACAATCAGCCCCAGCATTTT
TRBV6-6	TRBJ2-2	13	once	TRBD1	CASRRQGTGELFF	TGTGCCAGCAGACGACAGGGCACCGGGGAGCTGTTTTTT
TRBV7-2	TRBJ1-6	15	.	.	CASGGGEGTNSPLHF	TGTGCCAGCGGGGGGGGTGAGGGGACCAATTCACCCCTCCACTTT
TRBV19	TRBJ2-1	13	.	.	CASSMWSGNEQFF	TGTGCCAGTAGTATGTGGAGTGGTAATGAGCAGTTCTTC